The text below deals with one T cell receptor (beta chain). Its antigen is still unknown. This specimen belongs to a study of cytomegalovirus exposure and HLA in healthy donors. Notes on the study in general: Among the most significant clusters, several appeared linked to common viral pathogens in a later analysis.

The V gene's germline CDR1 is SQVTM and CDR2 ANQGSEA. After removal of 1 base from V and 6 bases from J, the junction contained 4 bases not matched to a gene. CDR3 size: 14 residues. The study ran its PCR with 60 Vbeta and 13 Jbeta primers. TCRdb keeps only in-frame clones here, not all; method: immunoSEQ multiplex PCR. The sample holds about 96,000 clones, about four fifths seen once. This TCR was recovered from a female donor in good health and CMV-seropositive. The rearrangement uses TRBV29-1 and TRBJ1-4; TRBD1 matches 8 bases. Sequenced input: PBMCs. The CDR3, as DNA: TGCAGCGTTGAAGTCGGGACAGGAGATGAAAAACTGTTTTTT. Translation: CSVEVGTGDEKLFF.